This is a list of T cell receptor beta chains from one sample in a study of T cell responses to AZD1222 COVID-19 vaccine. Generated by immunoSEQ multiplex PCR, the TCRdb table keeps only in-frame clones and is missing some. The sample includes tens of thousands of clones, 90% of them seen just once. The specimen comprised peripheral blood, sampled on day 0 of AZD1222 vaccination. The origin of the receptors is an adult in good health. The CDR3 runs from the conserved cysteine through the conserved F or W. Fields, in order: J gene, CDR3 length, D gene, clone size, V gene, CDR3 DNA, CDR3 protein. The D gene is left open where the match is weak. Only some rows state a clone size, as once, few, many or a class for expanded clones.

TRBJ2-7	13	TRBD1	few	TRBV30	TGTGCCTGGAGCGCGGGGACAGGGTTAGCCCCTCACTTC	CAWSAGTGLAPHF
TRBJ1-6	14	NA	NA	TRBV11-3	TGTGCCAGCAGTCTCGACTCTCGGAATTCACCCCTCCACTTT	CASSLDSRNSPLHF
TRBJ2-5	14	TRBD2	NA	TRBV5-1	TGCGCCAGCAGCTATGGACTAGCAGTAGAGACCCAGTACTTC	CASSYGLAVETQYF
TRBJ2-5	13	NA	NA	TRBV7-3	TGTGCCAGCAGTCGACAGGATAAGGAGACCCAGTACTTC	CASSRQDKETQYF
TRBJ1-5	14	TRBD1	NA	TRBV28	TGTGCCAGCAGTAAAGGGGGCTCCAGTCAGCCCCAGCATTTT	CASSKGGSSQPQHF
TRBJ1-2	13	NA	once	TRBV11-2	TGTGCCAGCAGCCCCGGCAGGGCTATCGGCTACACCTTC	CASSPGRAIGYTF
TRBJ1-1	14	NA	NA	TRBV9	TGTGCCAGCAGCCCCCCGGGGGAGAACACTGAAGCTTTCTTT	CASSPPGENTEAFF
TRBJ1-1	13	NA	NA	TRBV7-9	TGTGCCAGCAGCTTAGATCGGCTCACTGAAGCTTTCTTT	CASSLDRLTEAFF
TRBJ2-3	14	NA	NA	TRBV5-1	TGCGCCAGCAGCCTGGGAGTAAGCACAGATACGCAGTATTTT	CASSLGVSTDTQYF
TRBJ2-1	13	TRBD1	NA	TRBV5-8	TGTGCCAGCAGCTGGGACAGCCACAATGAGCAGTTCTTC	CASSWDSHNEQFF
TRBJ1-2	15	NA	few	TRBV4-3	TGCGCCAGCAGCCAAGAAGTGGGAAGGGACTATGGCTACACCTTC	CASSQEVGRDYGYTF
TRBJ2-7	15	NA	NA	TRBV27	TGTGCCAGCAGTTTATTGGATGGGGGTACCTACGAGCAGTACTTC	CASSLLDGGTYEQYF
TRBJ1-4	16	TRBD1	NA	TRBV4-2	TGTGCCAGCAGCCTGGGGACAGGGCCGGAAAATGAAAAACTGTTTTTT	CASSLGTGPENEKLFF
TRBJ2-7	14	NA	NA	TRBV5-4	TGTGCCAGCAGCTTCGAAATCTCCCGCTACGAGCAGTACTTC	CASSFEISRYEQYF
TRBJ1-4	15	TRBD1	NA	TRBV18	TGTGCCAGCTCCCTCACAGGGGGTGCTAATGAAAAACTGTTTTTT	CASSLTGGANEKLFF
TRBJ2-7	15	NA	once	TRBV7-6	TGTGCCAGCAGCGCGACAGGACCACCCTCCTACGAGCAGTACTTC	CASSATGPPSYEQYF
TRBJ1-5	17	NA	once	TRBV3-1/TRBV3-2	TGTGCCAGCAGCCCCGGCGGGGGTATGTCTAGCAATCAGCCCCAGCATTTT	CASSPGGGMSSNQPQHF
TRBJ2-3	12	NA	NA	TRBV11-3	TGTGCCAGCAGCCTCAGCACAGATACGCAGTATTTT	CASSLSTDTQYF
TRBJ2-7	14	TRBD2	NA	TRBV6-5	TGTGCCAGCAGTTTCACCGGGACTAGCGACGAGCAGTACTTC	CASSFTGTSDEQYF
TRBJ2-7	17	NA	NA	TRBV13	TGTGCCAGCAGCTTCTCGGGAAGCGGGTTCTCCTCCTACGAGCAGTACTTC	CASSFSGSGFSSYEQYF
TRBJ2-5	12	NA	NA	TRBV12-3/TRBV12-4	TGTGCCAGCAGTTCTAGCTTAGAGACCCAGTACTTC	CASSSSLETQYF
TRBJ1-2	11	NA	NA	TRBV20-1	TGCAGTGCCCCGGCGGCGGCGGGCTACACCTTC	CSAPAAAGYTF
TRBJ2-5	14	NA	NA	TRBV6-2/TRBV6-3	TGTGCCAGCAGTTATCTAGGGGGGCAAGAGACCCAGTACTTC	CASSYLGGQETQYF
TRBJ1-2	18	TRBD1	NA	TRBV2	TGTGCCAGCAGTGAAGGAGGTCGGGGACAGGAGTTGAGCTATGGCTACACCTTC	CASSEGGRGQELSYGYTF
TRBJ2-1	18	TRBD1	NA	TRBV7-9	TGTGCCAGCAGCCGAATCGCGAGAGGGACAGGGGAGAGGAATGAGCAGTTCTTC	CASSRIARGTGERNEQFF
TRBJ2-1	10	NA	NA	TRBV20-1	TGCAGTGCCAGGGAGAATGAGCAGTTCTTC	CSARENEQFF
TRBJ1-5	14	NA	NA	TRBV19	TGTGCCAGTATCTCGCAGGGTAGAAGTCAGCCCCAGCATTTT	CASISQGRSQPQHF
TRBJ1-1	14	NA	NA	TRBV5-4	TGTACCAGCAGTTATGGGGTGATGAACACTGAAGCTTTCTTT	CTSSYGVMNTEAFF